These T cell receptor beta chains were read from a single sample in a study of cytomegalovirus exposure and HLA in healthy donors. Sequencing was performed with immunoSEQ multiplex PCR; in TCRdb, only in-frame clones are kept and a portion is missing. This sample carries 90,000 to 110,000 clones, 12% of them seen once, and the ten largest clones take about a sixth. The specimen was PBMCs. Receptors originate from a man aged 35 to 55 in good health and CMV-seropositive. Each CDR3 is given with its conserved first and last residue. D genes are given only for firm matches. Where a row states a size, it is once, few, many or the class of an expanded clone; other rows omit it.

few	TRBD1	TRBJ1-1	14	TRBV28	CASSLGTGGTEAFF	TGTGCCAGCAGTTTAGGGACAGGGGGAACTGAAGCTTTCTTT
.	TRBD2	TRBJ2-1	15	TRBV6-5	CASSFSGSSYNEQFF	TGTGCCAGCAGTTTTAGCGGGAGCTCCTACAATGAGCAGTTCTTC
few	TRBD1	TRBJ1-2	14	TRBV6-5	CASSRGTGGRGYTF	TGTGCCAGCAGTAGAGGGACAGGGGGCAGGGGCTACACCTTC
.	.	TRBJ2-7	15	TRBV5-3	CARSFLGDIRYEQYF	TGTGCCAGAAGCTTTCTAGGAGATATTCGCTACGAGCAGTACTTC
few	.	TRBJ1-2	14	TRBV10-3	CAISTQTEDYGYTF	TGTGCCATCAGCACCCAAACAGAAGACTATGGCTACACCTTC
.	.	TRBJ1-5	16	TRBV5-1	CASSPEGAWGGQPQHF	TGCGCCAGCAGCCCGGAAGGGGCCTGGGGGGGTCAGCCCCAGCATTTT
.	.	TRBJ2-3	16	TRBV7-2	CASSSEGAVSVDTQYF	TGTGCCAGCAGCTCTGAAGGGGCTGTTTCGGTTGATACGCAGTATTTT
few	TRBD1	TRBJ2-7	13	TRBV28	CASSWGQDYEQYF	TGTGCCAGCAGTTGGGGACAGGACTACGAGCAGTACTTC
few	TRBD1	TRBJ2-7	14	TRBV6-5	CASSYLGQANEQYF	TGTGCCAGCAGTTACTTGGGACAGGCCAACGAGCAGTACTTC
few	.	TRBJ1-1	13	TRBV7-2	CASSSGMNTEAFF	TGTGCCAGCAGCTCAGGCATGAACACTGAAGCTTTCTTT
few	TRBD2	TRBJ2-7	13	TRBV6-6	CASSYSGFQRGSF	TGTGCCAGCAGTTACTCGGGATTCCAGCGGGGGTCATTC
.	.	TRBJ2-2	16	TRBV11-2	CASSLLGWGVGGELFF	TGTGCCAGCAGCTTATTGGGGTGGGGGGTAGGCGGGGAGCTGTTTTTT
few	TRBD1	TRBJ2-7	13	TRBV27	CASRDRGPYEQYF	TGTGCCAGCCGGGACAGGGGGCCCTACGAGCAGTACTTC
.	TRBD1	TRBJ1-1	15	TRBV5-1	CASSLGTGANTEAFF	TGCGCCAGCAGCTTGGGGACAGGGGCGAACACTGAAGCTTTCTTT
few	.	TRBJ2-7	16	TRBV7-2	CASSSEKRRSSNEQYF	TGTGCCAGCAGCTCGGAGAAGCGGCGGTCTTCAAACGAGCAGTACTTC
.	TRBD2	TRBJ2-7	14	TRBV6-5	CASSYSGSTYEQYF	TGTGCCAGCAGTTACAGCGGGAGCACCTACGAGCAGTACTTC
few	TRBD2	TRBJ2-5	13	TRBV11-3	CASSLAGGETQYF	TGTGCCAGCAGCTTAGCGGGGGGAGAGACCCAGTACTTC
.	TRBD1	TRBJ1-5	15	TRBV4-2	CASSQDFQGGQPQHF	TGTGCCAGCAGCCAAGATTTCCAGGGGGGTCAGCCCCAGCATTTT
.	.	TRBJ1-3	17	TRBV5-6	CASSLEAREVSGNTIYF	TGTGCCAGCAGCTTGGAGGCCAGGGAGGTCTCTGGAAACACCATATATTTT
few	.	TRBJ2-7	13	TRBV11-2	CASSLAGVYEQYF	TGTGCCAGCAGCTTAGCGGGGGTGTACGAGCAGTACTTC
.	.	TRBJ1-1	14	TRBV6-1	CASRVGQGNTEAFF	.
.	.	TRBJ2-5	15	TRBV5-1	CASSSQALGGETQYF	TGCGCCAGCAGCTCACAGGCTTTGGGAGGAGAGACCCAGTACTTC
few	.	TRBJ1-5	15	TRBV6-5	CASSYSGGVGQPQHF	TGTGCCAGCAGTTACTCGGGAGGGGTTGGTCAGCCCCAGCATTTT
few	.	TRBJ2-3	15	TRBV10-2	CASSESLASTDTQYF	TGCGCCAGCAGTGAGTCTTTAGCTAGCACAGATACGCAGTATTTT
few	.	TRBJ2-3	15	TRBV7-2	CASSRDWGGSDTQYF	TGTGCCAGCAGCCGGGACTGGGGCGGGTCAGATACGCAGTATTTT
.	TRBD2	TRBJ2-1	16	TRBV7-2	CASSQTLAGGHNEQFF	TGTGCCAGCAGCCAGACACTAGCGGGGGGACACAATGAGCAGTTCTTC
few	.	TRBJ1-2	12	TRBV6-5	CASRRGPAGYTF	TGTGCCAGCAGAAGGGGCCCAGCTGGCTACACCTTC
.	.	TRBJ1-5	16	TRBV2	CASSEDLTGTNQPQHF	TGTGCCAGCAGTGAAGACCTAACAGGGACCAATCAGCCCCAGCATTTT
few	TRBD2	TRBJ2-7	16	TRBV4-3	CASSQERAGESYEQYF	TGCGCCAGCAGCCAAGAAAGAGCGGGAGAGTCCTACGAGCAGTACTTC
.	.	TRBJ2-7	16	TRBV4-1	CASSQEVALSSYEQYF	TGCGCCAGCAGCCAAGAGGTAGCGTTGAGCTCCTACGAGCAGTACTTC
few	TRBD2	TRBJ2-7	15	TRBV4-1	CASSQRTSVVYEQYF	TGCGCCAGCAGCCAACGGACTAGCGTCGTTTACGAGCAGTACTTC
.	TRBD1	TRBJ1-1	15	TRBV27	CASSPAGTGGTEAFF	TGTGCCAGCAGTCCCGCCGGGACAGGAGGAACTGAAGCTTTCTTT
few	.	TRBJ2-1	15	TRBV6-4	CASSRTEGSYNEQFF	TGTGCCAGCAGTCGGACAGAGGGGTCCTACAATGAGCAGTTCTTC
.	.	TRBJ2-1	19	TRBV15	CATSRGLTGGLLSYNEQFF	TGTGCCACCAGCAGAGGGTTGACTGGGGGGTTATTATCCTACAATGAGCAGTTCTTC
few	TRBD1	TRBJ1-5	20	TRBV6-1	CASSEIGGQGAPYSNQPQHF	TGTGCCAGCAGTGAAATTGGGGGACAGGGGGCACCTTATAGCAATCAGCCCCAGCATTTT
.	TRBD1	TRBJ1-2	14	TRBV6-5	CASRSGQGNYGYTF	TGTGCCAGCAGGTCAGGACAGGGGAACTATGGCTACACCTTC
.	.	TRBJ1-6	15	TRBV7-9	CASSLRGPANSPLHF	TGTGCCAGCAGCTTGCGGGGGCCGGCGAATTCACCCCTCCACTTT
.	.	TRBJ2-7	15	TRBV27	CASSLTGTSAYEQYF	TGTGCCAGCAGCCTTACCGGGACATCTGCCTACGAGCAGTACTTC
few	.	TRBJ1-2	13	TRBV5-1	CASSYEGGYGYTF	TGCGCCAGCAGCTACGAGGGCGGCTATGGCTACACCTTC
few	.	TRBJ2-3	16	TRBV5-6	CASSFGGGLPTDTQYF	TGTGCCAGCAGCTTTGGTGGCGGGCTCCCCACAGATACGCAGTATTTT
.	.	TRBJ2-5	13	TRBV7-2	CASSPTSRETQYF	TGTGCCAGCAGCCCCACTAGCCGGGAGACCCAGTACTTC
few	.	TRBJ1-3	12	TRBV5-1	CASSVTGNTIYF	TGCGCCAGCAGCGTCACAGGAAACACCATATATTTT
few	TRBD2	TRBJ2-3	16	TRBV7-6	CASSLVGSGRADTQYF	TGTGCCAGCAGCTTAGTTGGTAGCGGGAGGGCAGATACGCAGTATTTT
few	TRBD2	TRBJ2-6	19	TRBV7-9	CASSHLRGLADSGANVLTF	TGTGCCAGCAGCCATCTCCGGGGACTAGCGGACTCTGGGGCCAACGTCCTGACTTTC
.	TRBD2	TRBJ2-1	18	TRBV4-2	CASSQDRGLAGGYNEQFF	TGTGCCAGCAGCCAAGATAGGGGACTAGCGGGAGGGTACAATGAGCAGTTCTTC
few	.	TRBJ2-3	17	TRBV4-1	CASSQVPNYYSTDTQYF	TGCGCCAGCAGCCAAGTACCTAACTATTATAGCACAGATACGCAGTATTTT
few	.	TRBJ2-7	14	TRBV18	CASSPLPGEGEQYF	TGTGCCAGCTCACCACTCCCGGGAGAAGGGGAGCAGTACTTC
few	.	TRBJ2-7	15	TRBV4-1	CASSHQWGENYEQYF	TGCGCCAGCAGCCATCAGTGGGGAGAAAACTACGAGCAGTACTTC
few	.	TRBJ1-3	13	TRBV30	CAGFTGSGNTIYF	TGTGCCGGTTTCACGGGGTCTGGAAACACCATATATTTT
few	.	TRBJ2-3	15	TRBV11-2	CASSLVWEMADTQYF	TGTGCCAGCAGCTTAGTCTGGGAGATGGCAGATACGCAGTATTTT
.	TRBD2	TRBJ2-7	15	TRBV4-1	CASSQEWRGSYEQYF	TGCGCCAGCAGCCAAGAATGGCGGGGGTCCTACGAGCAGTACTTC